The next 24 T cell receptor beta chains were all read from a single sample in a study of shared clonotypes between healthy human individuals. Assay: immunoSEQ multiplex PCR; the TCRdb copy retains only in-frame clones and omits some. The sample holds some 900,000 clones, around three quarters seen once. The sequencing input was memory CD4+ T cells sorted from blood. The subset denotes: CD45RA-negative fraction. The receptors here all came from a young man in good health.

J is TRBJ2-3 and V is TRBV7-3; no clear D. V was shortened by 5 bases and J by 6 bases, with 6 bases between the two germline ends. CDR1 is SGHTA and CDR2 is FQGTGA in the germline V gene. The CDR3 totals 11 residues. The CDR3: CASSIGDTQYF. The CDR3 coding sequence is TGTGCCAGCAGCATCGGGGATACGCAGTATTTT.

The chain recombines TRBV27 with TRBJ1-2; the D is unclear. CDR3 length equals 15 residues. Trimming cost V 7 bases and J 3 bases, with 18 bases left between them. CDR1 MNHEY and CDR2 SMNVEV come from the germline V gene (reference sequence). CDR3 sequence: CASIWRLRVHYGYTF. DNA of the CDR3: TGTGCCAGCATCTGGCGACTTCGAGTCCACTATGGCTACACCTTC.

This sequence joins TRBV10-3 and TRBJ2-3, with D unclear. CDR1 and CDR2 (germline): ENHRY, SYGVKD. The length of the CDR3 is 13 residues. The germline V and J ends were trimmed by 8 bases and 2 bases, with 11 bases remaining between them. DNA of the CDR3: TGTGCCATCCGGAGTCTGTCCACAGATACGCAGTATTTT. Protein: CAIRSLSTDTQYF.

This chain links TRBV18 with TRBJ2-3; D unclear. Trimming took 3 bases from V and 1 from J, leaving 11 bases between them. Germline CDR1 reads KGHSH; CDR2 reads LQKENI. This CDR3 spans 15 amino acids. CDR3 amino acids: CASSPSALRTDTQYF. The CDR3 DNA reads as TGTGCCAGCTCACCGTCCGCCCTGCGCACAGATACGCAGTATTTT.

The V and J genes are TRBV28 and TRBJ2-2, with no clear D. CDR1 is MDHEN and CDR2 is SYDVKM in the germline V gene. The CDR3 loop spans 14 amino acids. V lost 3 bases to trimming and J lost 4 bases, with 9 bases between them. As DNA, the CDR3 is TGTGCCAGCAGTTTTCCAGACTTCACCGGGGAGCTGTTTTTT. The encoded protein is CASSFPDFTGELFF. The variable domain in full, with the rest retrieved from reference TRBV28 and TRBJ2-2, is DVKVTQSSRYLVKRTGEKVFLECVQDMDHENMFWYRQDPGLGLRLIYFSYDVKMKEKGDIPEGYSVSREKKERFSLILESASTNQTSMYLCASSFPDFTGELFFGEGSRLTVL.

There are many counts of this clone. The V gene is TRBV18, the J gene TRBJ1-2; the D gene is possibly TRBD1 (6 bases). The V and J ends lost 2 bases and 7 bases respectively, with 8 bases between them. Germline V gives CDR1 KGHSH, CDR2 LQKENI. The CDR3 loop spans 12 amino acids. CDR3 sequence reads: CASSPAGAGYTF. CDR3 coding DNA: TGTGCCAGCTCACCAGCGGGGGCTGGCTACACCTTC.

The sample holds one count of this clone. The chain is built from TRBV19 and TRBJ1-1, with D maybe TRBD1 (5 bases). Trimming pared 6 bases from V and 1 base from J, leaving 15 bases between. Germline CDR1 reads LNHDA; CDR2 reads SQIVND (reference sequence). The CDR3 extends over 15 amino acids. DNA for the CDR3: TGTGCCAGTAGGGCGACGGGGCCTGGGAACACTGAAGCTTTCTTT. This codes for CASRATGPGNTEAFF.

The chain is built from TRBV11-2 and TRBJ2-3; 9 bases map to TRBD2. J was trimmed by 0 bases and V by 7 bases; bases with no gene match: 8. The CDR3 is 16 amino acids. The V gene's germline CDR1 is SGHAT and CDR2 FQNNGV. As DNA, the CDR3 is TGTGCCAGCACCTCGCAACTAGCGGGTAGCACAGATACGCAGTATTTT. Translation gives CASTSQLAGSTDTQYF.

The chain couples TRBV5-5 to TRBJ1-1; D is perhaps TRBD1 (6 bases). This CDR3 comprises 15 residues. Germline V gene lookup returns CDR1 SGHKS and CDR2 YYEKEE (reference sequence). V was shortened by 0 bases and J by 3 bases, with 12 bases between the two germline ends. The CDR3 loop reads CASSLDGGPYTEAFF. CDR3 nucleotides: TGTGCCAGCAGCTTGGACGGGGGGCCTTACACTGAAGCTTTCTTT.

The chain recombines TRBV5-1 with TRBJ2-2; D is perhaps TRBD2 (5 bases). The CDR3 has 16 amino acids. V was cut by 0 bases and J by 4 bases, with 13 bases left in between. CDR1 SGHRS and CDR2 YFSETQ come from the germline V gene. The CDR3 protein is CASSLVSGSGTGELFF. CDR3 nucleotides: TGCGCCAGCAGCTTGGTTTCGGGGTCGGGCACCGGGGAGCTGTTTTTT.

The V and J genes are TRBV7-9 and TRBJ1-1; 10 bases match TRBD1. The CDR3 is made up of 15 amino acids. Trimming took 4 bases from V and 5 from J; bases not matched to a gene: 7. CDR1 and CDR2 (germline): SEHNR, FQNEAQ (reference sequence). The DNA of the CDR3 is TGTGCCAGCAGCTCTCGGACAGGGGGAGGGACTGAAGCTTTCTTT. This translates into CASSSRTGGGTEAFF.

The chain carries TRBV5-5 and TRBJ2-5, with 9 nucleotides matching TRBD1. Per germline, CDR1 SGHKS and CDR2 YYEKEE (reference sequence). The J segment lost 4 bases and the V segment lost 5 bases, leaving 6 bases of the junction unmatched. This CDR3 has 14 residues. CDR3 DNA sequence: TGTGCCAGCAGAGCCGGGACAGGGAGAGAGACCCAGTACTTC. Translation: CASRAGTGRETQYF.

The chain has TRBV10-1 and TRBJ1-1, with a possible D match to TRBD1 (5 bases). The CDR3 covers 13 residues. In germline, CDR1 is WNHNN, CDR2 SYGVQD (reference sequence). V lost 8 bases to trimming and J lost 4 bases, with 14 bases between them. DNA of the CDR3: TGCGCCAGCGCCCGGGTCCAGGGCACTGAAGCTTTCTTT. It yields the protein CASARVQGTEAFF.

Here the CDR3 DNA reads TGCGCCAGCAGCTTGGCGGGAGCGCCTGAGCAGTACTTC. Protein product: CASSLAGAPEQYF. The chain combines TRBV5-1 with TRBJ2-7; D might be TRBD2 (6 bases). The CDR3 covers 13 residues. Germline V gene data show CDR1 as SGHRS and CDR2 as YFSETQ. V was clipped by 0 bases and J by 7 bases, with 11 bases between them. The whole variable domain, remainder taken from reference TRBV5-1 and TRBJ2-7, is KAGVTQTPRYLIKTRGQQVTLSCSPISGHRSVSWYQQTPGQGLQFLFEYFSETQRNKGNFPGRFSGRQFSNSRSEMNVSTLELGDSALYLCASSLAGAPEQYFGPGTRLTVT.

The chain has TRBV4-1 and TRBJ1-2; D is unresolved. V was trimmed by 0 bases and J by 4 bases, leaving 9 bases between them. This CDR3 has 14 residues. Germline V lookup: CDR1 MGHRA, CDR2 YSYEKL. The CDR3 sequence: CASSQDINSYGYTF. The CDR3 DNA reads TGCGCCAGCAGCCAAGATATTAACAGCTATGGCTACACCTTC.

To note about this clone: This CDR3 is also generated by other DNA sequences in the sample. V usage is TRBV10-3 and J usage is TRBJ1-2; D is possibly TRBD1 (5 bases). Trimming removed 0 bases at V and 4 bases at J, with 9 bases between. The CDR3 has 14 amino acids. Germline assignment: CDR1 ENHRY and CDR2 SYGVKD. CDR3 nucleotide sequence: TGTGCCATCAGTGAGTCGACTCAGGGCTATGGCTACACCTTC. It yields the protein CAISESTQGYGYTF.

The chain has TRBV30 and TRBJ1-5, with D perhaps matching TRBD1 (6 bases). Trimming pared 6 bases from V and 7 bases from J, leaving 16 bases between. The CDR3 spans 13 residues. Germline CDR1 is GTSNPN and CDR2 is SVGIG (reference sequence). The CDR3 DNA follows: TGTGCCTGTCTTGGACAGCCAGGCCAGCCCCAGCATTTT. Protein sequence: CACLGQPGQPQHF.

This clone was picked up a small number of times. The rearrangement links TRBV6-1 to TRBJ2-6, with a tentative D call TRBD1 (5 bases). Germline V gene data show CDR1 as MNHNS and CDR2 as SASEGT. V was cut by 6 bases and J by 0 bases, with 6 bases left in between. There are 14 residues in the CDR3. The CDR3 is CASRGHSGANVLTF. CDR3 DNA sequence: TGTGCCAGCAGGGGGCACTCTGGGGCCAACGTCCTGACTTTC.

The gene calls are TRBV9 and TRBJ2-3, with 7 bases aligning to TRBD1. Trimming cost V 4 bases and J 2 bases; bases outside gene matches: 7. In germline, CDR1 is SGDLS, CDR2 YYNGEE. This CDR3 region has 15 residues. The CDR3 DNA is TGTGCCAGCAGCCCACGGACAGGACCCACAGATACGCAGTATTTT. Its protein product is CASSPRTGPTDTQYF.

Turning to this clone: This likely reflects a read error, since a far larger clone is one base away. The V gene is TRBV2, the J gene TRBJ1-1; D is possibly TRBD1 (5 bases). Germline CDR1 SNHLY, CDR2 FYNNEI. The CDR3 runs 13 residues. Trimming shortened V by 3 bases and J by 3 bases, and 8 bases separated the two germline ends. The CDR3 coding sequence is TGTGCCAGCAGTGATGGGGCGCACACTGAAGCTTTCTTT. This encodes CASSDGAHTEAFF.

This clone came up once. CDR3 in amino acids: CASSYQDRPSYNEQFF. The CDR3 DNA reads TGTGCCAGCAGTTACCAAGACAGGCCTTCCTACAATGAGCAGTTCTTC. The chain combines TRBV6-5 with TRBJ2-1; maybe TRBD1 (6 bases). V was pared by 2 bases and J by 1 base, with 12 bases between. The CDR3 spans 16 residues. Germline-derived CDR1 and CDR2 are MNHEY and SVGAGI.

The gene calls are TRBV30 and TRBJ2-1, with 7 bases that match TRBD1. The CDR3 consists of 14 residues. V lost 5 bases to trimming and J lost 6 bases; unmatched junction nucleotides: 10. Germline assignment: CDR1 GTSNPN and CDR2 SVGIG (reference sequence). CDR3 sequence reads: CAWSRQGWGNEQFF. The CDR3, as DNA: TGTGCCTGGTCCCGACAGGGATGGGGCAATGAGCAGTTCTTC. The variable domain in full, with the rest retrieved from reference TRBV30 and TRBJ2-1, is SQTIHQWPATLVQPVGSPLSLECTVEGTSNPNLYWYRQAAGRGLQLLFYSVGIGQISSEVPQNLSASRPQDRQFILSSKKLLLSDSGFYLCAWSRQGWGNEQFFGPGTRLTVL.

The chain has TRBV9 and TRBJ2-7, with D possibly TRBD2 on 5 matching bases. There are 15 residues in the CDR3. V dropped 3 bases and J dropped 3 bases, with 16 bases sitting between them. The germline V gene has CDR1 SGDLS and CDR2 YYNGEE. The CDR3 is CASSGPSVGNYEQYF. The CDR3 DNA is TGTGCCAGCAGCGGACCATCTGTCGGGAACTACGAGCAGTACTTC.

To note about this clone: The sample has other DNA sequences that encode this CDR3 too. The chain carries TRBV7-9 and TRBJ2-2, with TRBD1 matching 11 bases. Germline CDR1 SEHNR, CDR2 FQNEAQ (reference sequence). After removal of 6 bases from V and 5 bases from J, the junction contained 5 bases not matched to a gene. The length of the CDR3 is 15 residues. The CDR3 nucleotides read TGTGCCAGCAGTTCCGGGACAGGGGGGACCGGGGAGCTGTTTTTT. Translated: CASSSGTGGTGELFF. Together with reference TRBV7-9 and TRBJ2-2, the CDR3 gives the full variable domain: DTGVSQNPRHKITKRGQNVTFRCDPISEHNRLYWYRQTLGQGPEFLTYFQNEAQLEKSRLLSDRFSAERPKGSFSTLEIQRTEQGDSAMYLCASSSGTGGTGELFFGEGSRLTVL.